This is a list of T cell receptor beta chains from one sample in a study of blood T cell repertoires in COVID-19. Assay: immunoSEQ multiplex PCR; the TCRdb copy retains only in-frame clones and omits some. The sample yields some 200,000 clones, approximately 80% seen once. Sequencing was carried out using peripheral blood. The receptors originated from a woman of 80 years or more with acute or convalescent COVID-19. CDR3s include the opening cysteine and the closing phenylalanine or tryptophan. The D gene is left open where the match is weak. Size tells how often a clone was seen (once, few, many) or the class of an expanded clone, and some rows leave it out.

TRBD1,TRBJ1-2,.,TRBV24-1,TGTGCCACCACTACACTGTGGACCGGACAGGGGAGCTACACCTTC,CATTTLWTGQGSYTF
TRBD2,TRBJ2-7,.,TRBV5-8,TGTGCCAGCAGCTTGGGCGGGGGGGCTTACTACGAGCAGTACTTC,CASSLGGGAYYEQYF
TRBD1,TRBJ1-2,.,TRBV11-3,TGTGCCAGCAGCCCGGAACAGGGGGCGCACTATGGCTACACCTTC,CASSPEQGAHYGYTF
TRBD1,TRBJ1-2,.,TRBV30,TGTGCCTGGGGACAGGCAGGGGTCCATGGCTACACCTTC,CAWGQAGVHGYTF
.,TRBJ1-1,.,TRBV5-4,TGTGCCAGCAGCTCCGTGACAGGGAACACTGAAGCTTTCTTT,CASSSVTGNTEAFF
.,TRBJ2-4,.,TRBV11-3,TGTGCCAGCAGCTTAGCCTGGATCGGTGGGGGAGGCATTCAGTACTTC,CASSLAWIGGGGIQYF
TRBD2,TRBJ2-2,.,TRBV10-2,TGCGCCAGCAGTGGCCTCGCGGGGGGTAACACCGGGGAGCTGTTTTTT,CASSGLAGGNTGELFF
.,TRBJ2-7,.,TRBV29-1,TGCAGCGCCGCGGGGAGCTCCTACGAGCAGTACTTC,CSAAGSSYEQYF
.,TRBJ1-1,.,TRBV19,TGTGCCAGTGCCACAATCGGACAGACTGAAGCTTTCTTT,CASATIGQTEAFF
TRBD1,TRBJ2-1,.,TRBV9,TGTGCCAGCAGCGTAGGGGGACAGGGGCCGTTCTTC,CASSVGGQGPFF
TRBD1,TRBJ1-1,few,TRBV5-5,TGTGCCAGCAGCCAGACAGGGACCACTGAAGCTTTCTTT,CASSQTGTTEAFF
.,TRBJ2-2,.,TRBV14,TGTGCCAGCAGCCAACGGCCAGGGGCGCAGACCGGGGAGCTGTTTTTT,CASSQRPGAQTGELFF
TRBD2,TRBJ2-1,.,TRBV7-6,TGTGCCAGCAGCTTAGACGCGGGGGGGTCCTACAATGAGCAGTTCTTC,CASSLDAGGSYNEQFF
TRBD1,TRBJ2-1,.,TRBV19,TGTGCCAGTAGTCCTAGACAGGGGGCGGGGAACAATGAGCAGTTCTTC,CASSPRQGAGNNEQFF
.,TRBJ2-6,.,TRBV15,TGTGCCACCAGCAGGGACAACTCTGGGGCCAACGTCCTGACTTTC,CATSRDNSGANVLTF
.,TRBJ1-2,few,TRBV7-3,TGTGCCAGCAGCTTACCAGGGCTTGATGGCTACACCTTC,CASSLPGLDGYTF
TRBD2,TRBJ2-2,.,TRBV29-1,TGCAGCGTAGGCGTCGGGGGGGGCACCGGGGAGCTGTTTTTT,CSVGVGGGTGELFF
TRBD1,TRBJ2-3,.,TRBV9,TGTGCCAGCAGCTTCCAACAGGGGACAGATACGCAGTATTTT,CASSFQQGTDTQYF
TRBD2,TRBJ2-1,.,TRBV11-3,TGTGCCAGCAGCTTAGGGGGAGCGGGAGGTTACAATGAGCAGTTCTTC,CASSLGGAGGYNEQFF
.,TRBJ2-4,.,TRBV7-9,TGTGCCAGCCGGGGTCTGAACAAAAACATTCAGTACTTC,CASRGLNKNIQYF
.,TRBJ2-3,.,TRBV1,TGCACCAGCAGCGGCGGACTAGCTTCTGATACGCAGTATTTT,CTSSGGLASDTQYF
TRBD2,TRBJ2-7,.,TRBV19,TGTGCCAGTAGCAGTACTAGCGGGTTCTCCTACGAGCAGTACTTC,CASSSTSGFSYEQYF
TRBD2,TRBJ2-7,.,TRBV5-1,TGCGCCAGCAGCCCGGGAGGCGGAGAATACGAGCAGTACTTC,CASSPGGGEYEQYF
TRBD1,TRBJ1-5,.,TRBV12-5,TGTGCTAGTGGTTTGCCCTCCGGGACAGGGGGCGGTCAGCCCCAGCATTTT,CASGLPSGTGGGQPQHF
.,TRBJ1-5,.,TRBV10-3,TGTGCCATCACCAGGGCCATCAATCAGCCCCAGCATTTT,CAITRAINQPQHF
.,TRBJ1-2,.,TRBV4-3,TGCGCCAGCAGCCAAGATCTTTACATCGGCTACACCTTC,CASSQDLYIGYTF
.,TRBJ1-2,once,TRBV5-1,TGCGCCAGCAGCTTGGGGGGACTGGAGTCAGCTAACTATGGCTACACCTTC,CASSLGGLESANYGYTF
TRBD1,TRBJ2-7,.,TRBV6-5,TGTGCCAGCCTAGGGGGCGCCAGCTCCTACGAGCAGTACTTC,CASLGGASSYEQYF
TRBD2,TRBJ2-1,.,TRBV28,TGTGCCAGCACCAGAGCGGGGAATACCTACAATGAGCAGTTCTTC,CASTRAGNTYNEQFF
TRBD2,TRBJ2-1,.,TRBV27,TGTGCCAGCAGTTTAAGGCTAGCGGGAGGAGGGGAGCAGTTCTTC,CASSLRLAGGGEQFF
.,TRBJ2-7,.,TRBV7-9,TGTGCCAGCAGCCCTGACCAGGTCCGCTACGAGCAGTACTTC,CASSPDQVRYEQYF
.,TRBJ1-3,.,TRBV30,TGTGCCTGGAGTGACCCCGGGGGGGACTTTTCTGGAAACACCATATATTTT,CAWSDPGGDFSGNTIYF
.,TRBJ1-4,.,TRBV5-1,TGCGCCAGCAGCCGGGATTGGACTGAAAAACTGTTTTTT,CASSRDWTEKLFF
TRBD2,TRBJ2-7,many,TRBV18,TGTGCCAGCTCACCGGGACTAGCGGGAGCTGGTATCAACGAGCAGTACTTC,CASSPGLAGAGINEQYF
TRBD2,TRBJ2-3,few,TRBV7-2,TGTGCCAGCAGCTTGGGACTAGAGATGCAGTATTTT,CASSLGLEMQYF
TRBD1,TRBJ2-1,.,TRBV28,TGTGCCAGCAGTCCGGGACAGGGGTTGTACAATGAGCAGTTCTTC,CASSPGQGLYNEQFF
.,TRBJ2-1,.,TRBV6-6,TGTGCCAGCAGTCCGACAGTGGGTCCCTACAATGAGCAGTTCTTC,CASSPTVGPYNEQFF
.,TRBJ2-1,.,TRBV30,TGTGCCTGGAGTGCTTCCAGCGACCATGAGCAGTTCTTC,CAWSASSDHEQFF
TRBD2,TRBJ2-7,.,TRBV11-2,TGTGCCAGCAGCCTCCGACTAGCGGGGGGGCTCTACGAGCAGTACTTC,CASSLRLAGGLYEQYF
.,TRBJ2-1,.,TRBV11-3,TGTGCCAGCAGTCAGCGGGTCGGAGGTGAGCAGTTCTTC,CASSQRVGGEQFF